This T cell receptor beta chain was obtained from a study of blood T cell repertoires in COVID-19. Study summary: From T cells, B-cell-depleted T cells, or PBMCs came the material, which was cDNA or gDNA.

Profiling relied on immunoSEQ multiplex PCR, and the TCRdb table lists in-frame clones only, not all of them. Of 85,000 to 100,000 clones listed, more than 75% are singletons. Trimming cost V 4 bases and J 2 bases, with 15 bases left between them. This CDR3 has 16 amino acids. CDR1 and CDR2 from the germline V gene are SGHRS and YFSETQ. Sequenced material: peripheral blood. This receptor was identified in a human donor in a cohort sampled during active COVID-19. This chain joins TRBV5-1 and TRBJ2-2; a weak D match, TRBD1 (5 bases). CDR3 loop: CASSKTDPANTGELFF. The CDR3 region has the DNA TGCGCCAGCAGCAAGACAGATCCGGCCAACACCGGGGAGCTGTTTTTT.